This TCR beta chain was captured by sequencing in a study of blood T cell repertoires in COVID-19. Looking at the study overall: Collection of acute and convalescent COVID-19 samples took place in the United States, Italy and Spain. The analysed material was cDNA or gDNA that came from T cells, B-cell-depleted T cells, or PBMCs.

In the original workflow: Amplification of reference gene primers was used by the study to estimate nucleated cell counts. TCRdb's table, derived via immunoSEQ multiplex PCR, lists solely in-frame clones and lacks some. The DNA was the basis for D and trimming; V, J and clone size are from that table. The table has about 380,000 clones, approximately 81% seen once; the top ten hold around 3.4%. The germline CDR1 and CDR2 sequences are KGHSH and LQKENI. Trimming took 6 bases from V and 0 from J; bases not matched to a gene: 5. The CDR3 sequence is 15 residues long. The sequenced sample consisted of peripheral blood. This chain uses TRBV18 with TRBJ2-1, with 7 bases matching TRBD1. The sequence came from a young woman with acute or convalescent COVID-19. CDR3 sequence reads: CASSATGYSYNEQFF. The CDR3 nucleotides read TGTGCCAGCTCGGCGACAGGGTACTCCTACAATGAGCAGTTCTTC.